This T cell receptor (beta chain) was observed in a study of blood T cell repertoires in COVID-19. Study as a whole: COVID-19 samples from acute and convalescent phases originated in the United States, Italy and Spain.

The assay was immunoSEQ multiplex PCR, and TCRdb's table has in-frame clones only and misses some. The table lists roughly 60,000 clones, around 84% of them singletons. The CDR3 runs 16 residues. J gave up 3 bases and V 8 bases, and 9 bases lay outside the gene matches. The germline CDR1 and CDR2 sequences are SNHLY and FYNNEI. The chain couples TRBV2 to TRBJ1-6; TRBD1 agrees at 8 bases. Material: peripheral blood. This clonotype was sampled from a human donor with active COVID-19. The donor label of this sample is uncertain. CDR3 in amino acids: CASLGQGYFYNSPLHF. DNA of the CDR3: TGTGCCAGCTTAGGACAGGGATATTTCTATAATTCACCCCTCCACTTT.